This paragraph covers one T cell receptor (beta chain) sequence. This sample stems from a study of shared clonotypes between healthy human individuals. The CDR3 spans 14 residues. Germline V lookup: CDR1 SGHDT, CDR2 YYEEEE. Trimming cost V 2 bases and J 4 bases, with 13 bases left between them. Measured with immunoSEQ multiplex PCR; TCRdb has only the in-frame clones, and not every one. The sample shows about 1.5 million clones, about 98% of them seen only once. The origin of this receptor is a man aged 30 to 39 in good health. The sample taken for sequencing was naive CD4+ T cells sorted from blood. Subset: CD45RA+ positively selected. V gene TRBV5-6 combines with J gene TRBJ2-7, with no clear D. CDR3 in DNA: TGTGCCAGCAGCTTCGGAGACATTCAGTACGAGCAGTACTTC. It specifies CASSFGDIQYEQYF.